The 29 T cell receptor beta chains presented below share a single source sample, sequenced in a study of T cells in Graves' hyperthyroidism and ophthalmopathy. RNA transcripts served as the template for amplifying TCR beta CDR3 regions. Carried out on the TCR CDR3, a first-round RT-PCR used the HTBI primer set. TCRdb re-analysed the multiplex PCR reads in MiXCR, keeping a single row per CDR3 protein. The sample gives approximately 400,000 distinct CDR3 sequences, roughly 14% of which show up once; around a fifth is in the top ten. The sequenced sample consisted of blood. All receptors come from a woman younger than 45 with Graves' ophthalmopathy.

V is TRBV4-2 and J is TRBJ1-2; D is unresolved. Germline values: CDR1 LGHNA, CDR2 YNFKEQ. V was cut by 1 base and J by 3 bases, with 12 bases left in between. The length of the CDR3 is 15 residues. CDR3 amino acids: CASSQVRAGDYGYTF. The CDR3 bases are TGTGCCAGCAGCCAAGTCCGGGCCGGGGACTATGGCTACACCTTC.

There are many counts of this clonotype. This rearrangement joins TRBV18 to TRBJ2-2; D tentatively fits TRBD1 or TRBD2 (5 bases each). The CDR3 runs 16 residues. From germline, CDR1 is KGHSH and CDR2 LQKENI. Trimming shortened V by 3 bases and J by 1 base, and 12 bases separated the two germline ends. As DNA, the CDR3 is TGTGCCAGCTCACCGGGGGTTATTCTGAACACCGGGGAGCTGTTTTTT. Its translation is CASSPGVILNTGELFF.

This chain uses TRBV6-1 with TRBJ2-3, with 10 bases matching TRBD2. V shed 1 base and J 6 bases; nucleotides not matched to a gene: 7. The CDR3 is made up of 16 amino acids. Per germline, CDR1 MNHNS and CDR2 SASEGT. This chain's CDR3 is CASSEVAGGIMDTQYF. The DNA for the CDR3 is TGTGCCAGCAGTGAAGTAGCGGGGGGTATAATGGATACGCAGTATTTT.

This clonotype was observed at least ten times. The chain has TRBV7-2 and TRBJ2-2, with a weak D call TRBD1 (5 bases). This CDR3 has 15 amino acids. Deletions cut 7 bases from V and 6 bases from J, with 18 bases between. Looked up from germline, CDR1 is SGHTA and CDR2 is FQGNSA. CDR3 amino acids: CASTTFPGLPGELFF. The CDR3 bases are TGTGCCAGCACCACTTTTCCAGGGTTGCCCGGGGAGCTGTTTTTT.

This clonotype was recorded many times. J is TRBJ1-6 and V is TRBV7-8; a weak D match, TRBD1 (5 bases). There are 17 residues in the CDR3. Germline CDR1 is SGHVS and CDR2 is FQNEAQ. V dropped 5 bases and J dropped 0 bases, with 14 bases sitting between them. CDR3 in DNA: TGTGCCAGCAGCATAGGGACGTACGGCTCCTATAATTCACCCCTCCACTTT. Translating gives CASSIGTYGSYNSPLHF. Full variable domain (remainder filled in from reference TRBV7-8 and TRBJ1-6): GAGVSQSPRYKVAKRGQDVALRCDPISGHVSLFWYQQALGQGPEFLTYFQNEAQLDKSGLPSDRFFAERPEGSVSTLKIQRTQQEDSAVYLCASSIGTYGSYNSPLHFGNGTRLTVT.

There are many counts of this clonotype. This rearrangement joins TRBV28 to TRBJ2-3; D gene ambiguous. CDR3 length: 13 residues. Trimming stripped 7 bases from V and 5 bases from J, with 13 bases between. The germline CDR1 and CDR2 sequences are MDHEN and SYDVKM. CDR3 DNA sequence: TGTGCCAGCACCGTGCCAGGAAGAGATACGCAGTATTTT. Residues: CASTVPGRDTQYF.

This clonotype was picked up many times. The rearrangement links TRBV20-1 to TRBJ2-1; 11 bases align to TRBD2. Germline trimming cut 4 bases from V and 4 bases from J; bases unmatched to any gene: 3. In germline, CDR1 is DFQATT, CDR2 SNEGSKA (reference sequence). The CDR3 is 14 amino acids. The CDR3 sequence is CSAKTSGSYNEQFF. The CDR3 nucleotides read TGCAGTGCTAAAACTAGCGGGAGTTACAATGAGCAGTTCTTC.

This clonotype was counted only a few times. CDR3 nucleotide sequence: TGCGCCAGCAGCGAAGGCCTGGCGCCGGGCTCCTACGAGCAGTACTTC. This gives the protein CASSEGLAPGSYEQYF. The V call is TRBV10-2, the J call TRBJ2-7; D gene ambiguous. Trimming shortened V by 6 bases and J by 0 bases, and 18 bases separated the two germline ends. The length of the CDR3 is 16 residues. Germline CDR1 reads WSHSY; CDR2 reads SAAADI.

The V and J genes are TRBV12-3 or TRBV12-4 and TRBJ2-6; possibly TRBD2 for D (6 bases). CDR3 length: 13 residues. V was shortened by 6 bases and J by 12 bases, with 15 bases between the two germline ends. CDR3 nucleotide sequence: TGTGCCAGCAGCCAGAGGGGACTCAGCGTCCTGACTTTC. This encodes CASSQRGLSVLTF.

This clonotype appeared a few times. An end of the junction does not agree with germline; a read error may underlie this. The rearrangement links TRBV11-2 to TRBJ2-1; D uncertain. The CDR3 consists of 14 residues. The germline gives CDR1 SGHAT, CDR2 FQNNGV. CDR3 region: CTSSLMTRGNEQFF. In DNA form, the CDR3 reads TGTACCAGCAGCTTAATGACCCGTGGGAATGAGCAGTTCTTC.

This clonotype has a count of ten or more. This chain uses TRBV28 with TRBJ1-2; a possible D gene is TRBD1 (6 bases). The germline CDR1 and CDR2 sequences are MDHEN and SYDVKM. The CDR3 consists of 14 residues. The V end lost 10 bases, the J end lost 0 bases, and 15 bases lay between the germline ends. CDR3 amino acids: CATITTGANYGYTF. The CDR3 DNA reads TGTGCCACCATAACGACAGGTGCTAACTATGGCTACACCTTC.

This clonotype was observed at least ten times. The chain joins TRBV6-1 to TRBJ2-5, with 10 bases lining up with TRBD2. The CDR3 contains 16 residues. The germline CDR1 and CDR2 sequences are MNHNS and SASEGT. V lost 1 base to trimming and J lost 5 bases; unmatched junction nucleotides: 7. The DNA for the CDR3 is TGTGCCAGCAGTGAAGGAGCGGGGGGGATGAGGGAGACCCAGTACTTC. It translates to CASSEGAGGMRETQYF.

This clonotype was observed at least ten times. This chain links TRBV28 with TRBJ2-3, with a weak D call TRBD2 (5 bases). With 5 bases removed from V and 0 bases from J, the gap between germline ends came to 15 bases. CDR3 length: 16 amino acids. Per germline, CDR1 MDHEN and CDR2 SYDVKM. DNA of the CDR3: TGTGCCAGCAGTGCCCGGGGAAGACCAAGCACAGATACGCAGTATTTT. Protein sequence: CASSARGRPSTDTQYF.

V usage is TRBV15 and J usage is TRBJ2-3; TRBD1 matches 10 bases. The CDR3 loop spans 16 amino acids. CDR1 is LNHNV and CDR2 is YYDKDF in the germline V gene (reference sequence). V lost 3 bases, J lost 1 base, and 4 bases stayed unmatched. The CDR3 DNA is TGTGCCACCAGCAGGACAGGGGGCGCGGGCACAGATACGCAGTATTTT. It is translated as CATSRTGGAGTDTQYF.

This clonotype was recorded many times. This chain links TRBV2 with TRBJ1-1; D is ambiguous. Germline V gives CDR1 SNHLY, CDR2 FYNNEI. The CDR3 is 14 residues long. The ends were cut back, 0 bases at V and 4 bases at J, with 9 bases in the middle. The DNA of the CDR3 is TGTGCCAGCAGTGAAGCGCAGTCGTCCACTGAAGCTTTCTTT. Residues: CASSEAQSSTEAFF.

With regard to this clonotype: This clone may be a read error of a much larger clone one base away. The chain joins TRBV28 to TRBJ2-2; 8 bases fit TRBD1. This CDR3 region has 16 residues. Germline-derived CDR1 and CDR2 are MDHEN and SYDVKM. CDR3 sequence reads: CANSSRTGKNTGELFF. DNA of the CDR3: TGTGCCAACAGTAGCCGGACAGGGAAAAACACCGGGGAGCTGTTTTTT.

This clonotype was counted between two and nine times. The CDR3 sequence is CASSQQGSLTQYF. CDR3 coding DNA: TGCGCCAGCAGTCAACAGGGGAGTTTGACCCAGTACTTC. The gene calls are TRBV5-1 and TRBJ2-5; TRBD1 matches 7 bases. Losses at the gene ends were 5 bases for V and 7 bases for J; bases not matched to a gene: 8. The germline V gene has CDR1 SGHRS and CDR2 YFSETQ. The CDR3 spans 13 residues.

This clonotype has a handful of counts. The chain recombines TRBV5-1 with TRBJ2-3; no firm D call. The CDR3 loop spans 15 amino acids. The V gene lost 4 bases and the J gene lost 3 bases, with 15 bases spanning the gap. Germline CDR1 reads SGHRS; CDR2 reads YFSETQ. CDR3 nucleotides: TGCGCCAGCAGCCCCGCCCGATATAATACAGATACGCAGTATTTT. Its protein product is CASSPARYNTDTQYF.

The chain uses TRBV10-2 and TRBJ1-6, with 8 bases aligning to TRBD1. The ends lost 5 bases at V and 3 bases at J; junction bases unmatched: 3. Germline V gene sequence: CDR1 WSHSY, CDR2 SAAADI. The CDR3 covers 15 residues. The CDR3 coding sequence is TGCGCCAGCAGTTACAGGGGGATCTATAATTCACCCCTCCACTTT. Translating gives CASSYRGIYNSPLHF.

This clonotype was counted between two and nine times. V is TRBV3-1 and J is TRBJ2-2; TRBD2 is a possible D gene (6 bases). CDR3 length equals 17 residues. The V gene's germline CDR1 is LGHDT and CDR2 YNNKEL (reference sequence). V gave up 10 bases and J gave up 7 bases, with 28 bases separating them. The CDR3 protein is CAISTTFRGRRVGELFF. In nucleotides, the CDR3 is TGTGCCATCTCAACCACCTTCCGGGGTCGGAGGGTCGGGGAGCTGTTTTTT.

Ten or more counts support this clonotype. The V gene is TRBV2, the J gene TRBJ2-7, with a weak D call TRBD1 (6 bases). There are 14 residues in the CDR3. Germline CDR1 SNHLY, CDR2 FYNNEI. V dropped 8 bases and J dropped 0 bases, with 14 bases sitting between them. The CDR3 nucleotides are TGTGCCAGCGGTCGGGAACAGGGCTCCTACGAGCAGTACTTC. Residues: CASGREQGSYEQYF.

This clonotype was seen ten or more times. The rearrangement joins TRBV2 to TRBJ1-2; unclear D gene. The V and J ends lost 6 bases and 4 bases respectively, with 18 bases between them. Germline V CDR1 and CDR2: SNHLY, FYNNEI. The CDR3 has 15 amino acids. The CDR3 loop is CASRMSVELSYGYTF. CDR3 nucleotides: TGTGCCAGCAGGATGTCGGTTGAACTAAGCTATGGCTACACCTTC.

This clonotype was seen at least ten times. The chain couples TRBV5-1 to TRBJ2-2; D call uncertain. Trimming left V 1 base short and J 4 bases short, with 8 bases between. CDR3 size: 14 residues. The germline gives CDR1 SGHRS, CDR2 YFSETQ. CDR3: CASSLSLTTGELFF. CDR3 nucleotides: TGCGCCAGCAGCTTGTCACTCACCACCGGGGAGCTGTTTTTT.

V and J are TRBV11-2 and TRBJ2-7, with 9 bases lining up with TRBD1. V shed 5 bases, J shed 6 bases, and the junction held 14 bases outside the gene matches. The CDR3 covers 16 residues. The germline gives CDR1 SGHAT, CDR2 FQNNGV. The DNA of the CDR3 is TGTGCCAGCAGCCCCATTGGGACCGGGACAGGGAGCGAGCAGTACTTC. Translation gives CASSPIGTGTGSEQYF.

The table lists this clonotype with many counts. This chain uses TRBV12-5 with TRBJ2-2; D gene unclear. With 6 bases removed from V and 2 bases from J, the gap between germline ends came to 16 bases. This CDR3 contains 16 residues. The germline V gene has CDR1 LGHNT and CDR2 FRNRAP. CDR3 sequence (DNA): TGTGCTAGTGGCCCACTCCAGATCGCCAACACCGGGGAGCTGTTTTTT. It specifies CASGPLQIANTGELFF. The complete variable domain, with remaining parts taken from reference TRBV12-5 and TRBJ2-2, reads DARVTQTPRHKVTEMGQEVTMRCQPILGHNTVFWYRQTMMQGLELLAYFRNRAPLDDSGMPKDRFSAEMPDATLATLKIQPSEPRDSAVYFCASGPLQIANTGELFFGEGSRLTVL.

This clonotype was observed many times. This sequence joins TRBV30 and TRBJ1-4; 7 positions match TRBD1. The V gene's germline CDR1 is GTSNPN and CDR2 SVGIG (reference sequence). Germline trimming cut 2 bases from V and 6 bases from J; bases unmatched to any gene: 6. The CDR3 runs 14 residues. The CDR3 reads CAWSRWDRYEKLFF. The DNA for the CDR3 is TGTGCCTGGAGTCGTTGGGACAGATATGAAAAACTGTTTTTT.

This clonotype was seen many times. The CDR3, as DNA: TGTGCCAGCAGTCCTCGCCCCAAGATCACCGGGGAGCTGTTTTTT. Translating it yields CASSPRPKITGELFF. The chain uses TRBV28 and TRBJ2-2, with D unclear. CDR1 is MDHEN, CDR2 SYDVKM, per germline. The V and J ends lost 5 bases and 4 bases respectively, with 14 bases between them. The CDR3 contains 15 residues.

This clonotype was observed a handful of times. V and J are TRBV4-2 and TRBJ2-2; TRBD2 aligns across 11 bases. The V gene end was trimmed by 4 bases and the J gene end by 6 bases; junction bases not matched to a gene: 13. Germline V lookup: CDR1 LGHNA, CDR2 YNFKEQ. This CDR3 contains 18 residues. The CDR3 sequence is CASSLPIGSGGAPGELFF. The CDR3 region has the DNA TGTGCCAGCAGCCTCCCTATCGGTAGCGGGGGGGCCCCCGGGGAGCTGTTTTTT.

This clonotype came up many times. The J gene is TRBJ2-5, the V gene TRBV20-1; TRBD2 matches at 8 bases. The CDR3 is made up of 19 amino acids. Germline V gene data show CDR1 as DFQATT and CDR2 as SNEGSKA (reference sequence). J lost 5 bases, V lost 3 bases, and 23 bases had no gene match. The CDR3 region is CSARFGPGKGSGGLETQYF. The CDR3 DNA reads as TGCAGTGCTAGGTTTGGCCCAGGGAAGGGGAGCGGGGGACTCGAGACCCAGTACTTC.